The subject of this entry is one T cell receptor beta chain. Profiled with immunoSEQ multiplex PCR; TCRdb holds only in-frame clones, not every one. The table has roughly 26,000 clones, roughly 66% seen once. These data originate in a study of blood T cell repertoires in COVID-19. Trimming cost V 3 bases and J 5 bases, with 19 bases left between them. The CDR3 length is 16 residues. Germline values: CDR1 SGHDN, CDR2 FVKESK. Sequenced input: peripheral blood. The receptor's source is a man aged 55 to 70 with active or convalescent COVID-19. The chain is built from TRBV14 and TRBJ2-5; TRBD2 is a possible D gene (6 bases). DNA for the CDR3: TGTGCCAGCAGCCAGGGCGAGCGGGCCCCTCCGGAGACCCAGTACTTC. Residues: CASSQGERAPPETQYF.